The clone carrying this T cell receptor beta chain was counted only a few times. What it binds is not known. The data originate from a study of T-cell reconstitution after alpha-beta-depleted transplantation in children. Study-level points and caveats: Once a year had passed after transplant, T-cell counts and diversity came mostly from newly produced T cells. Several hundred rapidly expanded clones from non-depleted graft cells reportedly supplied alpha-beta T cells about two months post-transplant.

Preparation of the TCRbeta library used unique molecular identifiers. TCRdb itself ran the PCR reads through MiXCR, one entry per CDR3 protein. The table shows 750,000 to 950,000 distinct CDR3 sequences, with less than 20% occurring only once. Sequences were derived from PBMCs, mostly from graft donor cells, sampled 360 days after TCRalphabeta/CD19-depleted stem cell transplant. The sequence came from a male patient younger than 18 who had a stem cell transplant for acute lymphoblastic leukemia, so the T cells may come from the graft donor.

The CDR3 sequence is CASSFTSISYNEQFF. CDR3 bases: TGCGCCAGCAGCTTTACTAGCATTTCCTACAATGAGCAGTTCTTC. This sequence joins TRBV5-1 and TRBJ2-1; possibly TRBD2 for D (6 bases). V lost 2 bases and J lost 1, with 10 bases in between. The CDR3 runs to 15 residues. Germline loops: CDR1 SGHRS, CDR2 YFSETQ.